Listed below are T cell receptor beta chains from one sample, sequenced in a study of T-cell memory formation after mild COVID-19. Via MiXCR, TCRdb re-called the 5' RACE reads, giving one row per CDR3 protein. The data hold fewer than 250,000 distinct CDR3 sequences, with over 9.5% observed a single time. The source material was PBMCs or a T cell subset sorted from them (not recorded which). The receptors stem from a man aged 18-30 years who had mild COVID-19 (a few samples of this study predate the infection). Cell type and time point are not known. Each CDR3 is given with its conserved first and last residue. D genes are given only for firm matches. Clone size is shown for a subset of rows, as once, few, many or a class of expanded clone.

j_call clone_size d_call v_call cdr3_nt cdr3_aa
TRBJ1-1 . . TRBV4-2 TGTGCCAGCAGCTTGAGCATCGGGGGTAGCACTGAAGCTTTCTTT CASSLSIGGSTEAFF
TRBJ1-1 few . TRBV18 TGTGCCAGCTCACCACCGGGACTTACCGCCCCGAACACTGAAGCTTTCTTT CASSPPGLTAPNTEAFF
TRBJ1-1 . . TRBV5-4 TGTGCCAGCAGTTGGACAGCGAACACTGAAGCTTTCTTT CASSWTANTEAFF
TRBJ2-5 many . TRBV30 TGTGCCTGGAATCAGGAAGAGACCCAGTACTTC CAWNQEETQYF
TRBJ2-3 . . TRBV29-1 TGCAGCGTTGGAGGGCGAACCACAGATACGCAGTATTTT CSVGGRTTDTQYF
TRBJ2-3 few . TRBV6-5 TGTGCCAGCAGTTACCGGGACGTCGTAGATACGCAGTATTTT CASSYRDVVDTQYF
TRBJ1-6 few . TRBV27 TGTGCCAGCAGTACGACCGGGAATTCACCCCTCCACTTT CASSTTGNSPLHF
TRBJ1-6 few TRBD1 TRBV18 TGTGCCAGCTCACCACCGACGACAGGGGGGGTTTCACCCCTCCACTTT CASSPPTTGGVSPLHF
TRBJ2-5 . . TRBV28 TGTGCCAGCAGCTCTCCGGGACTCCAAGAGACCCAGTACTTC CASSSPGLQETQYF
TRBJ1-2 . . TRBV11-2 TGTGCCAGCAGCTTCGCTGTGGGGGGCTACACCTTC CASSFAVGGYTF
TRBJ1-4 . . TRBV6-6 TGTGCCAGCAGCTTCCGAGGGCTGGAGACTAATGAAAAACTGTTTTTT CASSFRGLETNEKLFF
TRBJ1-2 few . TRBV12-3/TRBV12-4 TGTGCCAGCAAGGAAGCCAATATGAATGGCTACACCTTC CASKEANMNGYTF
TRBJ2-2 . . TRBV5-1 TGCGCCAGCAGCTTGGCCCTGGGGATCGGCGGGGAGCTGTTTTTT CASSLALGIGGELFF
TRBJ2-3 once TRBD1 TRBV18 TGTGCCAGCTCACCACGGGGACAGGGAAGGGGGCCTCCCACAGATACGCAGTATTTT CASSPRGQGRGPPTDTQYF
TRBJ2-1 . TRBD1 TRBV7-9 TGTGCCAGAAGCTTACCCATCGGGACAGCATACAATGAGCAGTTCTTC CARSLPIGTAYNEQFF
TRBJ2-2 many TRBD1 TRBV7-9 TGTGCCAGCAGCCGAGACAGGGTGAACACCGGGGAGCTGTTTTTT CASSRDRVNTGELFF
TRBJ2-5 . . TRBV6-5 TGTGCCAGCAGTAGAAGCGAGACCGCGTCCCACAAGTACTTC CASSRSETASHKYF
TRBJ2-7 few TRBD1 TRBV5-6 TGTGCCAGCAGCTTGACAGGGGACGAGCAGTACTTC CASSLTGDEQYF
TRBJ2-1 . TRBD2 TRBV2 TGTGCCAGCAGTGGCGGGGGGCGTGATGAGCAGTTCTTC CASSGGGRDEQFF
TRBJ1-1 few . TRBV7-2 TGTGCCAGCAGCCCGATCCGGGGTACGGGCACTGAAGCTTTCTTT CASSPIRGTGTEAFF
TRBJ1-1 few . TRBV7-8 TGTGCCAGCAGCGACTGGACCACTGAAGCTTTCTTT CASSDWTTEAFF
TRBJ2-3 few TRBD2 TRBV18 TGTGCCAGCTCACCGGGGACTAGCGGGGCCGTGGCAGATACGCAGTATTTT CASSPGTSGAVADTQYF
TRBJ2-6 . TRBD1 TRBV5-1 TGCGCCAGCAGCTTGGTGCGGACAGGGCTCTCTGGGGCCAACGTCCTGACTTTC CASSLVRTGLSGANVLTF
TRBJ2-3 many TRBD1 TRBV20-1 TGCAGTGCGGGGACAGAAACGAGCACAGATACGCAGTATTTT CSAGTETSTDTQYF
TRBJ1-1 . TRBD1 TRBV7-3 TGTGCCAGCAGCGTACAGGGGCGTGGCACTGAAGCTTTCTTT CASSVQGRGTEAFF
TRBJ1-4 many . TRBV6-5 TGTGCCAGCAGCCGCGACAGGCCCAGACTCGGTGAAAAACTGTTTTTT CASSRDRPRLGEKLFF
TRBJ1-5 medium-sized TRBD1 TRBV4-1 TGCGCCAGCAGCTTACGACAGGGCAGGGGGTATCAGCCCCAGCATTTT CASSLRQGRGYQPQHF
TRBJ1-1 few . TRBV6-2/TRBV6-3 TGTGCCAGCAGTTATGACCGGGTGAACACTGAAGCTTTCTTT CASSYDRVNTEAFF
TRBJ1-4 . TRBD1 TRBV2 TGTGCCAGCAGAATTGACAGGGGGACTAATGAAAAACTGTTTTTT CASRIDRGTNEKLFF
TRBJ2-1 . TRBD2 TRBV5-1 TGCGCCAGCAGCTTGGACGCTAGCGGGGGGGCCAGTGAGCAGTTCTTC CASSLDASGGASEQFF
TRBJ1-5 . . TRBV5-8 TGTGCCAGCAGCCCCGGTGTGAGGGCAGGTCAGCCCCAGCATTTT CASSPGVRAGQPQHF
TRBJ2-1 few . TRBV2 TGTGCCAGCAGTGGGGGAGGCGCCGGGGAGGTGCAGTTCTTC CASSGGGAGEVQFF
TRBJ1-5 few . TRBV10-1 TGCGCCAGCAGTGGCCTAGAGGCCCAGCATTTT CASSGLEAQHF
TRBJ2-3 few TRBD1 TRBV5-5 TGTGCCAGCGGCCTCCCGGGGACAGGAAGCACAGATACGCAGTATTTT CASGLPGTGSTDTQYF
TRBJ2-1 few TRBD2 TRBV7-3 TGTGCCAGCAGCGAACTAGCGGGGGAATACAATGAGCAGTTCTTC CASSELAGEYNEQFF
TRBJ2-5 few TRBD1 TRBV7-9 TGTGCCAGCAGCTTAGCAAGGGGGCGGCGGGAGACCCAGTACTTC CASSLARGRRETQYF
TRBJ2-5 . TRBD1 TRBV15 TGTGCCACCAGCAGAGATCGACAGGGCGAGACCCAGTACTTC CATSRDRQGETQYF
TRBJ2-3 . TRBD2 TRBV5-1 TGCGCCAGCAGCCGGACTAGCGGGGGGGGATCCACAGATACGCAGTATTTT CASSRTSGGGSTDTQYF
TRBJ2-5 . TRBD2 TRBV2 TGTGCCAGCAGTAATAGCGGGGGGGCCTCAGAGACCCAGTACTTC CASSNSGGASETQYF
TRBJ2-3 many . TRBV12-3/TRBV12-4 TGCGCCAGCAGCTTTCGTGATACGCAGTATTTT CASSFRDTQYF
TRBJ1-1 few TRBD1 TRBV18 TGTGCCAGCTCCCCCGGGACAGGGTTAGTGAACACTGAAGCTTTCTTT CASSPGTGLVNTEAFF
TRBJ1-6 . TRBD1 TRBV5-6 TGTGCCAGCAGCGCTGACAGGGGGCAGGTGAATTCACCCCTCCACTTT CASSADRGQVNSPLHF
TRBJ2-7 few . TRBV6-2/TRBV6-3 TGTGCCAGCAGTTCCAGACTCTACGAGCAGTACTTC CASSSRLYEQYF
TRBJ2-3 many TRBD2 TRBV7-2 TGTGCCAGCAGAAGGACTAGCCCTACGCAGTATTTT CASRRTSPTQYF
TRBJ1-1 . . TRBV5-1 TGCGCCAGCAGCCCCCCGGCAGGGAGCACTGAAGCTTTCTTT CASSPPAGSTEAFF
TRBJ2-2 . . TRBV15 TGTGCCACCAGCAGAGACCTCCCGAGTACCGGGGAGCTGTTTTTT CATSRDLPSTGELFF
TRBJ2-7 . TRBD1 TRBV18 TGTGCCAGCTCACTCCGAGGACAGGTCGGGTACGAGCAGTACTTC CASSLRGQVGYEQYF
TRBJ2-6 few . TRBV7-2 TGTGCCAGCAGCCAAGCACCGACAGGCTCTGGGGCCAACGTCCTGACTTTC CASSQAPTGSGANVLTF
TRBJ1-1 . TRBD1 TRBV20-1 TGCAGTGCTAGTCGACAGGGGGCTAGCACTGAAGCTTTCTTT CSASRQGASTEAFF
TRBJ2-3 many TRBD2 TRBV10-3 TGTGCCATCTCCCCGGCGGGGGTCAGAAGCACAGATACGCAGTATTTT CAISPAGVRSTDTQYF
TRBJ1-5 few . TRBV20-1 TGCAGTGCTAGTTTCCAGGGCAAGTTGCCCCAGCATTTT CSASFQGKLPQHF
TRBJ2-5 . . TRBV2 TGTGCCACTTCCTCTAAGTCGGGTGGAGAGACCCAGTACTTC CATSSKSGGETQYF